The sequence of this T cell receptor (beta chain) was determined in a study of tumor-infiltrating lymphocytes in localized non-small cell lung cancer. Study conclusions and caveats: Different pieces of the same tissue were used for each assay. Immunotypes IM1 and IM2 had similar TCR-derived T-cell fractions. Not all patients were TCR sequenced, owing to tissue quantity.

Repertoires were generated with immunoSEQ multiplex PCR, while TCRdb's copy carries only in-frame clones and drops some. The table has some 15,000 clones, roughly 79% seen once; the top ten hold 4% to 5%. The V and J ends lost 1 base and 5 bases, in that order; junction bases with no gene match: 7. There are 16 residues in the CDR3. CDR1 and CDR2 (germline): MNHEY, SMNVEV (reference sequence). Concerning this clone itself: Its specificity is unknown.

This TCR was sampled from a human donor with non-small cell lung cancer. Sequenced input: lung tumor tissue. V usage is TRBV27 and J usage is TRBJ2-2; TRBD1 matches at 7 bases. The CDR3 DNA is TGTGCCAGCAGTTTATTTGCAGGGGGAGATACCGGGGAGCTGTTTTTT. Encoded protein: CASSLFAGGDTGELFF.